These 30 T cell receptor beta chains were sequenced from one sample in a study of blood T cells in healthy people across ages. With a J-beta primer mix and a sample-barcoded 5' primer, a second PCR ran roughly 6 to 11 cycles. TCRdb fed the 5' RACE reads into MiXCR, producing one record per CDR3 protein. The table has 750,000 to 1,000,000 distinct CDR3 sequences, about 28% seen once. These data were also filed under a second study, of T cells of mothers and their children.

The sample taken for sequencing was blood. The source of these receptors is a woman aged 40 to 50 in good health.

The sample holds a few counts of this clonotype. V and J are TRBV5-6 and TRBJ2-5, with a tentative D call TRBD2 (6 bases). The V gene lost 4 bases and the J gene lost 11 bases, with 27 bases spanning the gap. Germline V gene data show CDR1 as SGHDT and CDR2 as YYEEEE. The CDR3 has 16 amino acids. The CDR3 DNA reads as TGTGCCAGCAGCCCGCGGACCTTAGCGGTTTCGTACGGGCAGTACTTC. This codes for CASSPRTLAVSYGQYF.

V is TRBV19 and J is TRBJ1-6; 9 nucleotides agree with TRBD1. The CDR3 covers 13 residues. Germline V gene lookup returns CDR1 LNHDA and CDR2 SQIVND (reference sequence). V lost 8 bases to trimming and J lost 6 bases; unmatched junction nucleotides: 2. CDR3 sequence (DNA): TGTGCCAGTGAGACAGGGGGTAATTCACCCCTCCACTTT. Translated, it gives CASETGGNSPLHF.

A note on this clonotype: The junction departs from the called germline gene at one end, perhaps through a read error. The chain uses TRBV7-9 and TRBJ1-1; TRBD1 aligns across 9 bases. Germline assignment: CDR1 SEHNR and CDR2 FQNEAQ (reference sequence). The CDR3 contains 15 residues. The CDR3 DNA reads TGTGCCAACAGCCTCACGGGACAGGGAGGCACTGAAGCTTTCTTT. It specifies CANSLTGQGGTEAFF.

For the CDR3, the DNA is TGTGCCAGCAGCCCGGAGATTAGCTCCTACAATGAGCAGTTCTTC. It yields the protein CASSPEISSYNEQFF. The chain has TRBV4-2 and TRBJ2-1; D remains ambiguous. CDR3 length: 15 amino acids. Deletions cut 4 bases from V and 0 bases from J, with 10 bases between. Germline V gene lookup returns CDR1 LGHNA and CDR2 YNFKEQ.

The CDR3: CASRDRSAFTEAFF. Written as DNA, the CDR3 is TGTGCCAGCAGGGACAGGTCGGCTTTCACTGAAGCTTTCTTT. The chain links TRBV2 to TRBJ1-1; 7 bases fit TRBD1. With V trimmed by 6 bases and J by 4 bases, 8 bases remained unmatched. This CDR3 contains 14 residues. Germline V gene sequence: CDR1 SNHLY, CDR2 FYNNEI.

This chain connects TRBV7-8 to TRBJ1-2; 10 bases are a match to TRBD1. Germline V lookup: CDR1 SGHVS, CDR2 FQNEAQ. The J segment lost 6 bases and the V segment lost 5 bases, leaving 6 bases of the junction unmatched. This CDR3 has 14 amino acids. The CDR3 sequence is CASSDDRGRDGYTF. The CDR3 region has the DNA TGTGCCAGCAGCGACGACAGGGGGCGCGATGGCTACACCTTC. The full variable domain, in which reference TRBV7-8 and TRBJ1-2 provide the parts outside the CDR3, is GAGVSQSPRYKVAKRGQDVALRCDPISGHVSLFWYQQALGQGPEFLTYFQNEAQLDKSGLPSDRFFAERPEGSVSTLKIQRTQQEDSAVYLCASSDDRGRDGYTFGSGTRLTVV.

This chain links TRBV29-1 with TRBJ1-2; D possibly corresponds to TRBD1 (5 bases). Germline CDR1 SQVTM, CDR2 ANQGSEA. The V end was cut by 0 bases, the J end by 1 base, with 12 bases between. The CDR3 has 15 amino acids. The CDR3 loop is CSVEEHARDNYGYTF. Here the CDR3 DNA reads TGCAGCGTTGAAGAGCACGCCAGGGATAACTATGGCTACACCTTC.

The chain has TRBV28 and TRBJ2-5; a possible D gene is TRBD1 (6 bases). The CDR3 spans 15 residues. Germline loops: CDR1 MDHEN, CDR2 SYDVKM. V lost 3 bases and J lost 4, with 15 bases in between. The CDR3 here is CASSLFGGMGETQYF. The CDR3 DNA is TGTGCCAGCAGTTTGTTTGGGGGCATGGGAGAGACCCAGTACTTC.

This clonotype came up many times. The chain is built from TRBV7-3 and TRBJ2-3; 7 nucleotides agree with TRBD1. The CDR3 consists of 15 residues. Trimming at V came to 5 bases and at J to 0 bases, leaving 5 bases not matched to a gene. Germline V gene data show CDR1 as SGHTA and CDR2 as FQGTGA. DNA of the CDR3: TGTGCCAGCAGCCCCCAGACAGGGAGCACAGATACGCAGTATTTT. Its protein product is CASSPQTGSTDTQYF.

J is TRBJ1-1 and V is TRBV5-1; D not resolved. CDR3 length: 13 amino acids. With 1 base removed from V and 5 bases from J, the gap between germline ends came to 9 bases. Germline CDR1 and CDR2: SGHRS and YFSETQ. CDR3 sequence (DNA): TGCGCCAGCAGCTTGAGTTATGGAACTGAAGCTTTCTTT. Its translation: CASSLSYGTEAFF.

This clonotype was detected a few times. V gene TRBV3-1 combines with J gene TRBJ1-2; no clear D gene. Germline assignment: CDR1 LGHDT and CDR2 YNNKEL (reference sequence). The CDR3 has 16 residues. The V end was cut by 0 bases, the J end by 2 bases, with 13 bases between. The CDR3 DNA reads TGTGCCAGCAGCCAAGATAGACCCACACCAAACTATGGCTACACCTTC. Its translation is CASSQDRPTPNYGYTF.

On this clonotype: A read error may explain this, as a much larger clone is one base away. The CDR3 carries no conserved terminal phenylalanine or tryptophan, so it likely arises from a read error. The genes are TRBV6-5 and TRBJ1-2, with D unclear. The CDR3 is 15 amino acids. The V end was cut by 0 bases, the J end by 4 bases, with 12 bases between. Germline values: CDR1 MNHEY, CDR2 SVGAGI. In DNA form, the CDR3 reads TGTGCCAGCAGTTACTCTCTCCGTGCGGGCTATGGCTACACCGTC. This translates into CASSYSLRAGYGYTV.

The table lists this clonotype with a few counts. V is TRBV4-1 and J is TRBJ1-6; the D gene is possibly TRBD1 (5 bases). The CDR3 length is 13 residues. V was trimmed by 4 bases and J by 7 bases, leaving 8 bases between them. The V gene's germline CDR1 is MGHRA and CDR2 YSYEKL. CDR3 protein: CASSPRVNSPLHF. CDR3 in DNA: TGCGCCAGCAGCCCCAGGGTGAATTCACCCCTCCACTTT.

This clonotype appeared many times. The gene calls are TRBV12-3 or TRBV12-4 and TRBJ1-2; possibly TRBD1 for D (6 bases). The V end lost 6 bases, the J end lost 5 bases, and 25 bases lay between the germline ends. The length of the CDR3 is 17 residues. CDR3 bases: TGTGCCAGCAGCATGAAACGTCTGGTGGGGGACATTTATGGCTACACCTTC. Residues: CASSMKRLVGDIYGYTF.

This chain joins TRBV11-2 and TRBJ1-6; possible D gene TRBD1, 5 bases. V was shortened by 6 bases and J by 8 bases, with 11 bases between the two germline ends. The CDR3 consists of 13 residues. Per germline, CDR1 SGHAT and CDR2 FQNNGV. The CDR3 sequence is CASSFDRYSPLHF. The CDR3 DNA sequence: TGTGCCAGCAGTTTCGACAGATATTCACCCCTCCACTTT.

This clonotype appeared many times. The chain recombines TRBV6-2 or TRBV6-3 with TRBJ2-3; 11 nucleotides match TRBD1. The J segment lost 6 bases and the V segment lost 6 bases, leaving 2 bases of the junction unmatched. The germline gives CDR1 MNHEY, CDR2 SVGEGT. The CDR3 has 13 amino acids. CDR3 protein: CASRDRGPDTQYF. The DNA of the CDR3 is TGTGCCAGCAGGGACAGGGGGCCGGATACGCAGTATTTT.

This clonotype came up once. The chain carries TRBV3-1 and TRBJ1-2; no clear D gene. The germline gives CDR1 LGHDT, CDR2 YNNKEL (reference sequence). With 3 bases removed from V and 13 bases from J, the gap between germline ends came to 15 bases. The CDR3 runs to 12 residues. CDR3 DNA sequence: TGTGCCAGCAGCCATGCTAAGGGCTCCATCACCTTC. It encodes CASSHAKGSITF.

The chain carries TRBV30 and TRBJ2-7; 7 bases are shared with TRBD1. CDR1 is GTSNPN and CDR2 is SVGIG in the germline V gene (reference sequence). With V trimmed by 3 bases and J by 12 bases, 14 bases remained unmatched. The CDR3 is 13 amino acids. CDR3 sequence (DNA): TGTGCCTGGAGAGAGGACCGACAGGGAATCGGGTACTTC. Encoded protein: CAWREDRQGIGYF.

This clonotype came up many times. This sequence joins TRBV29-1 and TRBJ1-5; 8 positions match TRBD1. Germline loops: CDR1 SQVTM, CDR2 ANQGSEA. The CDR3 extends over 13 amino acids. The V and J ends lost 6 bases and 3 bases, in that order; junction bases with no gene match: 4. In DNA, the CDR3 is TGCAGCGTCGGACAGGGTCTCAATCAGCCCCAGCATTTT. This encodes CSVGQGLNQPQHF.

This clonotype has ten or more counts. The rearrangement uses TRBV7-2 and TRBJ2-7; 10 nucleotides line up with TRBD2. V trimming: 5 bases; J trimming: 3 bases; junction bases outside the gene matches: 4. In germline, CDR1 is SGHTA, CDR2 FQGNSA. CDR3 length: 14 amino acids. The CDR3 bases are TGTGCCAGCAGCAGTCTAGCGGGGGTCTACGAGCAGTACTTC. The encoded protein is CASSSLAGVYEQYF.

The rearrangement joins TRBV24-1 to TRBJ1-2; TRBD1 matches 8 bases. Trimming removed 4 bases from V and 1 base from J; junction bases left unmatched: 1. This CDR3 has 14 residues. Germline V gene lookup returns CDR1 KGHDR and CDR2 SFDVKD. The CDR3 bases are TGTGCCACCAGTGACGACAGGGGTAACTATGGCTACACCTTC. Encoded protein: CATSDDRGNYGYTF.

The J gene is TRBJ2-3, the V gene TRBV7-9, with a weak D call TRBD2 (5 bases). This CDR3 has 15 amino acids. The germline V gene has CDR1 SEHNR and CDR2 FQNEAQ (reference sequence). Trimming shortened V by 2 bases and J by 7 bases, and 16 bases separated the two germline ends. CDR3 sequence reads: CASSLRGSGENTQYF. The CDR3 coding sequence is TGTGCCAGCAGCTTAAGAGGGTCAGGAGAGAATACGCAGTATTTT. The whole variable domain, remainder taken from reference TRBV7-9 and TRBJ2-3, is DTGVSQNPRHKITKRGQNVTFRCDPISEHNRLYWYRQTLGQGPEFLTYFQNEAQLEKSRLLSDRFSAERPKGSFSTLEIQRTEQGDSAMYLCASSLRGSGENTQYFGPGTRLTVL.

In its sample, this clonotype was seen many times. The CDR3 nucleotides read TGTGCCAGCAGCCCGGGACAGAGGCTTAATGAGCAGTTCTTC. Translated, it gives CASSPGQRLNEQFF. The genes are TRBV11-2 and TRBJ2-1; 7 positions match TRBD1. The germline CDR1 and CDR2 sequences are SGHAT and FQNNGV. CDR3 length: 14 amino acids. The J segment lost 7 bases and the V segment lost 5 bases, leaving 8 bases of the junction unmatched.

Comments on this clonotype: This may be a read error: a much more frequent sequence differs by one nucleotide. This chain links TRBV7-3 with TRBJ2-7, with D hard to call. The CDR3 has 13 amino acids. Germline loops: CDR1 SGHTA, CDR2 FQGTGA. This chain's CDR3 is CARSSGREYEQYF. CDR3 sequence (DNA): TGTGCCCGCAGCTCAGGAAGGGAATACGAGCAGTACTTC.

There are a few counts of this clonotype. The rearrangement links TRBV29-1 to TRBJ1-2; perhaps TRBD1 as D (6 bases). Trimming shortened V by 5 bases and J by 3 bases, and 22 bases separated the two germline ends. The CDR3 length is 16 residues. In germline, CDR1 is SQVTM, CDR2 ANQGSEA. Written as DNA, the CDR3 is TGCAGCGTTAGCGGAGGGACACTAATGGGATACTATGGCTACACCTTC. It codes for CSVSGGTLMGYYGYTF.

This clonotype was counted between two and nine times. The CDR3 sequence: CAIGTEMNTGELFF. The CDR3 DNA follows: TGTGCCATCGGGACAGAGATGAACACCGGGGAGCTGTTTTTT. The chain uses TRBV19 and TRBJ2-2; 7 bases are a match to TRBD1. The V segment lost 10 bases and the J segment 1 base; nucleotides outside the gene matches: 6. Germline V lookup: CDR1 LNHDA, CDR2 SQIVND (reference sequence). This CDR3 region has 14 residues.

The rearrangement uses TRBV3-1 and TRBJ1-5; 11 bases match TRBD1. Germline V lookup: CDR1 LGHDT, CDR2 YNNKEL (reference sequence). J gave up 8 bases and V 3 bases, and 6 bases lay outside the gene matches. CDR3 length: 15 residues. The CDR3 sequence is CASSQGTGGLKPQHF. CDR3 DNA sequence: TGTGCCAGCAGCCAGGGGACAGGGGGTTTGAAGCCCCAGCATTTT. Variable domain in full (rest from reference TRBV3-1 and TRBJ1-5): DTAVSQTPKYLVTQMGNDKSIKCEQNLGHDTMYWYKQDSKKFLKIMFSYNNKELIINETVPNRFSPKSPDKAHLNLHINSLELGDSAVYFCASSQGTGGLKPQHFGDGTRLSIL.

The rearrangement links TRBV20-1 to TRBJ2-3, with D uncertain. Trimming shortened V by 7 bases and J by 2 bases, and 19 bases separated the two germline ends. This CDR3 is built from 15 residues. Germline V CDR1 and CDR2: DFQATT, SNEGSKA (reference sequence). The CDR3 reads CSEIEWAENTDTQYF. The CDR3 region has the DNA TGCAGTGAGATTGAGTGGGCGGAGAACACAGATACGCAGTATTTT.

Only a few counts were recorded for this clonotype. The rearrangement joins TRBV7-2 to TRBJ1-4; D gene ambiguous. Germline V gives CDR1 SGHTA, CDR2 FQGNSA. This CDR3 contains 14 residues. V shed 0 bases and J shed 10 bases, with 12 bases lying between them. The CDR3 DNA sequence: TGTGCCAGCAGCTTAGCTCTCGGGGTTGGAAAACTGTTTTTT. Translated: CASSLALGVGKLFF.

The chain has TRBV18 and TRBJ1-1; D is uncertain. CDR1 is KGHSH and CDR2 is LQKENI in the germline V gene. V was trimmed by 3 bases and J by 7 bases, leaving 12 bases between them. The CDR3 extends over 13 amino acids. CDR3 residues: CASSPDPKGEAFF. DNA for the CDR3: TGTGCCAGCTCACCGGACCCGAAGGGTGAAGCTTTCTTT.